Each of the 26 T cell receptor beta chains below was sequenced from the same sample in a study of T cells after yellow fever vaccination. In TCRdb, the 5' RACE reads were re-called with MiXCR into one record per CDR3 protein. The data contain some 320,000 distinct CDR3 sequences, roughly 9% of them singletons. Sequencing was performed on CD4+ T cells sorted from PBMCs, taken 5 days after the yellow fever booster vaccination. These receptors all stem from a man in his late teens or twenties who received the YFV17D yellow fever vaccine.

The chain recombines TRBV6-6 with TRBJ1-5, with D possibly matching TRBD1 (5 bases). V was shortened by 6 bases and J by 4 bases, with 22 bases between the two germline ends. Germline CDR1 MNHNY, CDR2 SVGAGI (reference sequence). The CDR3 is 17 residues long. CDR3 in DNA: TGTGCCAGCAGAGACCGACATTCGGGGCCCGAAAATCAGCCCCAGCATTTT. It specifies CASRDRHSGPENQPQHF.

This clonotype was counted at least ten times. V usage is TRBV7-8 and J usage is TRBJ2-3; no clear D. The CDR3 extends over 13 amino acids. Deletions cut 7 bases from V and 2 bases from J, with 10 bases between. CDR1 and CDR2 (germline): SGHVS, FQNEAQ. The CDR3 here is CASMWGSTDTQYF. The CDR3 DNA is TGTGCCAGCATGTGGGGTTCCACAGATACGCAGTATTTT. The entire variable domain, with the rest obtained from reference TRBV7-8 and TRBJ2-3, is as follows: GAGVSQSPRYKVAKRGQDVALRCDPISGHVSLFWYQQALGQGPEFLTYFQNEAQLDKSGLPSDRFFAERPEGSVSTLKIQRTQQEDSAVYLCASMWGSTDTQYFGPGTRLTVL.

This clonotype has a handful of counts. The chain employs TRBV20-1 and TRBJ2-5; TRBD2 matches 9 bases. There are 16 residues in the CDR3. J lost 0 bases, V lost 6 bases, and 11 bases had no gene match. Germline V gene data show CDR1 as DFQATT and CDR2 as SNEGSKA (reference sequence). The CDR3 sequence: CSAFLAGKSYQETQYF. DNA for the CDR3: TGCAGTGCCTTTCTAGCGGGGAAATCGTACCAAGAGACCCAGTACTTC.

The J gene is TRBJ2-5, the V gene TRBV11-2; D is ambiguous. CDR3 length equals 15 residues. CDR1 and CDR2 (germline): SGHAT, FQNNGV. The ends were cut back, 0 bases at V and 1 base at J, with 9 bases in the middle. The CDR3 reads CASSLEAASQETQYF. CDR3 DNA sequence: TGTGCCAGCAGCTTAGAGGCGGCTAGCCAAGAGACCCAGTACTTC.

V is TRBV4-1 and J is TRBJ2-2; no clear D. Germline V gene data show CDR1 as MGHRA and CDR2 as YSYEKL. Trimming shortened V by 2 bases and J by 0 bases, and 10 bases separated the two germline ends. This CDR3 spans 16 amino acids. The CDR3 bases are TGCGCCAGCAGCCAACTGTCGGCATCGAACACCGGGGAGCTGTTTTTT. It is translated as CASSQLSASNTGELFF.

This clonotype was detected a few times. V gene TRBV28 combines with J gene TRBJ2-3; D remains unclear. There are 13 residues in the CDR3. V was cut by 3 bases and J by 6 bases, with 10 bases left in between. Per the germline V gene, CDR1 is MDHEN and CDR2 is SYDVKM. The CDR3 loop reads CASSFIRRDTQYF. The DNA for the CDR3 is TGTGCCAGCAGTTTTATCCGCCGCGATACGCAGTATTTT.

This clonotype was found a few times. The genes are TRBV7-9 and TRBJ2-5, with a possible D match to TRBD2 (5 bases). V lost 6 bases and J lost 5, with 16 bases in between. The CDR3 is 14 residues long. The germline V gene encodes CDR1 SEHNR and CDR2 FQNEAQ (reference sequence). The CDR3 sequence: CASSNPPLVETQYF. CDR3 DNA: TGTGCCAGCAGTAACCCCCCACTAGTTGAGACCCAGTACTTC.

This clonotype was detected ten times or more. This chain joins TRBV4-2 and TRBJ2-5; TRBD2 matches 9 bases. V shed 0 bases and J 7 bases; nucleotides not matched to a gene: 9. Germline V gene sequence: CDR1 LGHNA, CDR2 YNFKEQ. CDR3 length equals 16 residues. As DNA, the CDR3 is TGTGCCAGCAGCCAAGATAAGGGGGCTAGCGGGACGACCCAGTACTTC. Its protein is CASSQDKGASGTTQYF.

The chain carries TRBV30 and TRBJ2-3; 12 bases match TRBD2. V was pared by 5 bases and J by 8 bases, with 8 bases of the junction left unmatched. The V gene's germline CDR1 is GTSNPN and CDR2 SVGIG (reference sequence). The CDR3 contains 14 residues. DNA for the CDR3: TGTGCCTGGTCGACTAGCGGGGGTACCGGTACGCAGTATTTT. It specifies CAWSTSGGTGTQYF.

This clonotype came up many times. This chain uses TRBV5-1 with TRBJ2-1; a possible D gene is TRBD2 (5 bases). V lost 0 bases, J lost 1 base, and 8 bases lay in between. The CDR3 spans 15 residues. Germline V lookup: CDR1 SGHRS, CDR2 YFSETQ. This chain's CDR3 is CASSLESGSYNEQFF. The CDR3 nucleotides read TGCGCCAGCAGCTTGGAGTCGGGGTCCTACAATGAGCAGTTCTTC.

The rearrangement joins TRBV7-6 to TRBJ2-1, with 11 bases fitting TRBD2. Trimming took 5 bases from V and 3 from J; bases not matched to a gene: 12. Germline CDR1 reads SGHVS; CDR2 reads FNYEAQ. The CDR3 is 18 amino acids. For the CDR3, the DNA is TGTGCCAGCAGCCCGGTGGTAGCGGGGGGGCATGTCTACAATGAGCAGTTCTTC. Translated, it gives CASSPVVAGGHVYNEQFF.

This clonotype has only a few counts. This chain connects TRBV7-2 to TRBJ2-5, with 9 nucleotides matching TRBD2. J was trimmed by 5 bases and V by 8 bases; bases with no gene match: 9. Per germline, CDR1 SGHTA and CDR2 FQGNSA. This CDR3 comprises 14 residues. CDR3 amino acids: CASGEAGGRETQYF. The CDR3 coding sequence is TGTGCCAGCGGTGAAGCGGGGGGCAGGGAGACCCAGTACTTC.

This clonotype has more than one count but fewer than ten. The rearrangement links TRBV20-1 to TRBJ1-6, with D tentatively TRBD1 (6 bases). The germline V gene encodes CDR1 DFQATT and CDR2 SNEGSKA (reference sequence). The CDR3 is made up of 12 amino acids. V gave up 5 bases and J gave up 7 bases, with 9 bases separating them. CDR3 in amino acids: CSAPQGNSPLHF. Written as DNA, the CDR3 is TGCAGTGCTCCTCAGGGGAATTCACCCCTCCACTTT.

The chain is built from TRBV7-8 and TRBJ2-5; D is ambiguous. Between the trimmed V and J ends, which lost 2 bases and 2 bases, there was a span of 9 bases. This CDR3 has 14 amino acids. Germline values: CDR1 SGHVS, CDR2 FQNEAQ. CDR3 nucleotides: TGTGCCAGCAGCTTAAGGTTCGGACAAGAGACCCAGTACTTC. Amino acids: CASSLRFGQETQYF.

This chain uses TRBV24-1 with TRBJ1-6, with TRBD1 matching 7 bases. This CDR3 spans 19 amino acids. With V trimmed by 0 bases and J by 10 bases, 17 bases remained unmatched. CDR1 and CDR2 (germline): KGHDR, SFDVKD. CDR3 region: CATSDLGWIGDRVESPLHF. In DNA form, the CDR3 reads TGTGCCACCAGTGATTTGGGTTGGATCGGCGACAGGGTAGAGTCACCCCTCCACTTT.

The V and J genes are TRBV6-6 and TRBJ2-7; D ambiguous. Trimming took 4 bases from V and 1 from J, leaving 8 bases between them. This CDR3 contains 13 residues. CDR1 and CDR2 from the germline V gene are MNHNY and SVGAGI (reference sequence). The CDR3 loop is CASSSADSYEQYV. The CDR3 DNA sequence: TGTGCCAGCAGTTCGGCCGATTCCTACGAGCAGTACGTC.

The CDR3 DNA sequence: TGTGCCAGCATCCTTGGGACAGGGGGGAATCAGCCCCAGCATTTT. Protein sequence: CASILGTGGNQPQHF. The chain joins TRBV3-1 to TRBJ1-5; 11 nucleotides line up with TRBD1. V lost 7 bases to trimming and J lost 4 bases; unmatched junction nucleotides: 6. Per the germline V gene, CDR1 is LGHDT and CDR2 is YNNKEL (reference sequence). There are 15 residues in the CDR3.

J is TRBJ2-5 and V is TRBV19; 7 bases fit TRBD1. V gave up 3 bases and J gave up 5 bases; unmatched junction bases: 9. The CDR3 loop spans 15 amino acids. CDR1 is LNHDA, CDR2 SQIVND, per germline (reference sequence). CDR3 bases: TGTGCCAGTAGTATCGGGGACAGCTGGTTGGAGACCCAGTACTTC. It yields the protein CASSIGDSWLETQYF.

V and J are TRBV10-3 and TRBJ2-3; D not resolved. Germline CDR1 and CDR2: ENHRY and SYGVKD. The CDR3 extends over 15 amino acids. The V end was cut by 5 bases, the J end by 2 bases, with 14 bases between. This CDR3 reads CAISPSQADTDTQYF. The CDR3 DNA reads TGTGCCATCAGTCCTAGTCAGGCAGACACAGATACGCAGTATTTT.

There are a few counts of this clonotype. The genes are TRBV18 and TRBJ2-5, with D perhaps being TRBD1 or TRBD2 (5 bases each). The CDR3 covers 14 residues. The V and J ends lost 1 base and 5 bases respectively, with 11 bases between them. Germline CDR1 is KGHSH and CDR2 is LQKENI. The CDR3 spells CASSPQGPPETQYF. CDR3 bases: TGTGCCAGCTCACCACAGGGACCTCCGGAGACCCAGTACTTC.

The V and J genes are TRBV29-1 and TRBJ2-1; D may match TRBD1 or TRBD2 (5 bases each). The CDR3 has 12 amino acids. V shed 7 bases and J shed 5 bases, with 12 bases lying between them. Germline CDR1 is SQVTM and CDR2 is ANQGSEA. CDR3 region: CSERGTNNEQFF. In DNA form, the CDR3 reads TGCAGCGAACGGGGCACCAACAATGAGCAGTTCTTC.

The chain combines TRBV4-1 with TRBJ2-7, with TRBD1 as a possible D gene (6 bases). The length of the CDR3 is 14 residues. Trimming shortened V by 0 bases and J by 9 bases, and 15 bases separated the two germline ends. Per germline, CDR1 MGHRA and CDR2 YSYEKL. The CDR3 reads CASSQDPAGAGQYF. The CDR3 bases are TGCGCCAGCAGCCAAGATCCCGCAGGGGCCGGGCAGTACTTC.

At least ten counts were recorded for this clonotype. V and J are TRBV11-2 and TRBJ2-5, with D uncertain. CDR1 and CDR2 from the germline V gene are SGHAT and FQNNGV. V was shortened by 0 bases and J by 2 bases, with 10 bases between the two germline ends. The CDR3 spans 15 residues. The chain's CDR3 is CASSLDPLKQETQYF. CDR3 bases: TGTGCCAGCAGCTTAGATCCTCTGAAGCAAGAGACCCAGTACTTC.

This clonotype was found a few times. CDR3 nucleotide sequence: TGCGCCAGCAGCAAGGTCCTAGCGGGGGCTGAGCAGTTCTTC. Its protein is CASSKVLAGAEQFF. This rearrangement joins TRBV5-1 to TRBJ2-1; TRBD2 agrees at 10 bases. V shed 4 bases and J 9 bases; nucleotides not matched to a gene: 7. Germline CDR1 is SGHRS and CDR2 is YFSETQ. The CDR3 has 14 amino acids.

J is TRBJ2-3 and V is TRBV5-1; D is unclear. The CDR3 has 13 residues. Germline V CDR1 and CDR2: SGHRS, YFSETQ. V was cut by 0 bases and J by 4 bases, with 6 bases left in between. The chain's CDR3 is CASSLARADTQYF. CDR3 coding DNA: TGCGCCAGCAGCTTGGCTAGGGCAGATACGCAGTATTTT. The full variable domain, with the rest looked up from reference TRBV5-1 and TRBJ2-3, is KAGVTQTPRYLIKTRGQQVTLSCSPISGHRSVSWYQQTPGQGLQFLFEYFSETQRNKGNFPGRFSGRQFSNSRSEMNVSTLELGDSALYLCASSLARADTQYFGPGTRLTVL.

This clonotype was recorded at least ten times. V gene TRBV19 combines with J gene TRBJ1-1; the D is unclear. The length of the CDR3 is 15 residues. Germline values: CDR1 LNHDA, CDR2 SQIVND (reference sequence). V was clipped by 6 bases and J by 4 bases, with 18 bases between them. The CDR3 region has the DNA TGTGCCAGTAGCTCTCCCGGGCCCTACCTCACTGAAGCTTTCTTT. Translation gives CASSSPGPYLTEAFF.